This is a list of T cell receptor beta chains from one sample in a study of T cells in localized non-small cell lung cancer. This table comes from immunoSEQ multiplex PCR, and its TCRdb copy is limited to in-frame clones, with some not included. The profile shows about 6,400 clones, 87% of them singletons. Source: peripheral blood, taken before any cancer treatment. Every receptor here comes from a male donor aged 60 or over with stage I lung adenocarcinoma. Both conserved end residues are part of each CDR3. D genes are given only for firm matches. Clone size is stated in some rows and not others, as once, few, many or a class when expanded.

abundance	d_gene	v_gene	len	j_gene	CDR3nt	CDR3aa
.	TRBD1	TRBV30	13	TRBJ1-2	TGTGCCTGGACCAGGACAGGAGCCTATGGCTACACCTTC	CAWTRTGAYGYTF
.	TRBD2	TRBV6-4	16	TRBJ2-3	TGTGCCAGCAGTCCAGAGCGGGGCGGCGGGTTAGATACGCAGTATTTT	CASSPERGGGLDTQYF
.	.	TRBV7-2	16	TRBJ2-2	TGTGCCAGCAGCTTCACTTTTAAAGTACCCCCCGGGGAGCTGTTTTTT	CASSFTFKVPPGELFF
.	TRBD2	TRBV6-1	15	TRBJ2-5	TGTGCCAGCAGTGAAATCGGGGGGGCAGTGGAGACCCAGTACTTC	CASSEIGGAVETQYF
.	.	TRBV9	14	TRBJ1-6	TGTGCCAGCAGCGTGGACGGGAACAATTCACCCCTCCACTTT	CASSVDGNNSPLHF
.	.	TRBV7-2	13	TRBJ1-5	TGTGCCAGCAGCCCGCGGAACGACGAGCCCCAGCATTTT	CASSPRNDEPQHF
.	TRBD2	TRBV7-9	14	TRBJ2-1	TGTGCCAGCAGCTTATCTAGCGGGACGGATGAGCAGTTCTTC	CASSLSSGTDEQFF
.	.	TRBV18	15	TRBJ2-1	TGTGCCAGCTCACCCACCAGCCAGGGGAGGTCGGAGCAGTTCTTC	CASSPTSQGRSEQFF
.	.	TRBV7-8	15	TRBJ2-1	TGTGCCAGCAGCTCCTGGGATCCCCCCGGTAATGAGCAGTTCTTC	CASSSWDPPGNEQFF
.	.	TRBV5-4	15	TRBJ2-4	TGTGCCAGCAGCTTGGATTTGGTAGCCAAAAACATTCAGTACTTC	CASSLDLVAKNIQYF
.	.	TRBV2	14	TRBJ1-2	TGTGCCAGCAGTGGCCGGGACTGGATATATGGCTACACCTTC	CASSGRDWIYGYTF
few	.	TRBV5-6	16	TRBJ2-3	TGTGCCAGCAGCTTGGGGATAGGAAAACGGCCAGATACGCAGTATTTT	CASSLGIGKRPDTQYF
.	TRBD1	TRBV5-4	15	TRBJ2-4	TGTGCCAGCAGCTTGGACCTCGACAGGGGGAACATTCAGTACTTC	CASSLDLDRGNIQYF
.	TRBD2	TRBV7-2	15	TRBJ2-5	TGTGCCAGCACCCCTTTTTTCGCGGGGGAAGAGACCCAGTACTTC	CASTPFFAGEETQYF
.	TRBD2	TRBV7-6	16	TRBJ2-1	TGTGCCAGCAGCCACGGGGGGGTAGCGGGAGGGAATGAGCAGTTCTTC	CASSHGGVAGGNEQFF
once	TRBD1	TRBV7-9	15	TRBJ2-1	TGTGCCAGCAGCTGGGCCGGGACAGGTTACAATGAGCAGTTCTTC	CASSWAGTGYNEQFF
.	.	TRBV20-1	11	TRBJ2-2	TGCAGTGCCGCTTTTATTGGGGAGCTGTTTTTT	CSAAFIGELFF
.	TRBD2	TRBV5-4	18	TRBJ2-2	TGTGCCAGCAGCTTGGAGGTGACTAGCGGGAGTAAGGCCGGGGAGCTGTTTTTT	CASSLEVTSGSKAGELFF
once	.	TRBV6-1	13	TRBJ1-1	TGTGCCAGCAGTGAAGGGGGCAGAACTGAAGCTTTCTTT	CASSEGGRTEAFF
.	TRBD2	TRBV30	15	TRBJ2-3	TGTGCCTGCCGATGGAGGGAGGGGAGAGGCGATACGCAGTATTTT	CACRWREGRGDTQYF
.	.	TRBV7-2	17	TRBJ2-5	TGTGCCAGCAGTCCTACTTCCAGGGGGGTGGTTGGAGAGACCCAGTACTTC	CASSPTSRGVVGETQYF
.	.	TRBV9	14	TRBJ1-2	TGTGCCAGCAGCGTAGTGGTGAGGGGAGATGGCTACACCTTC	CASSVVVRGDGYTF